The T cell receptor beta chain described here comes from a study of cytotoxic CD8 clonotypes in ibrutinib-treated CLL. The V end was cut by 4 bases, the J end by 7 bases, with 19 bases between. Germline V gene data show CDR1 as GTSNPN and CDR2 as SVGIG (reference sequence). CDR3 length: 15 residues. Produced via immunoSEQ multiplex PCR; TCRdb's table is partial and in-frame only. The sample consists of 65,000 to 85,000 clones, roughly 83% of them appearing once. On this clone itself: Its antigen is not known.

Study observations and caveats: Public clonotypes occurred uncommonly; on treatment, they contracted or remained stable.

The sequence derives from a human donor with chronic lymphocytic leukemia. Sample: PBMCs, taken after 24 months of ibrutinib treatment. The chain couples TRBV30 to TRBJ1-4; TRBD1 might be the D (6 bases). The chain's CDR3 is CAWTRGGPGVEKLFF. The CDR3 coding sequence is TGTGCCTGGACGAGGGGGGGCCCAGGGGTTGAAAAACTGTTTTTT.